This T cell receptor (beta chain) was documented in a study of sequential checkpoint blockade in melanoma. Study background: Maintenance nivolumab came after either treatment sequence.

In germline, CDR1 is GTSNPN, CDR2 SVGIG (reference sequence). V lost 0 bases, J lost 0 bases, and 10 bases lay in between. This CDR3 region has 15 residues. Produced via immunoSEQ multiplex PCR; TCRdb's table is partial and in-frame only. There are some 35,000 clones in the sample; about 88% occur only once, and roughly 12% lies in the top ten. The treatment here: randomized to nivolumab then ipilimumab (arm A) or the reverse (arm B). Sorted cells were live CD3+CD8+, lacking CD19 and CD56, from PBMCs. The sequence was collected from a human donor with melanoma. Sequenced here: CD8+ T cells sorted from blood (inferred from file names), sampled from a patient given nivolumab and ipilimumab in sequence. This rearrangement joins TRBV30 to TRBJ2-3; a possible D gene is TRBD2 (5 bases). The CDR3 nucleotides are TGTGCCTGGAGTGTAGGGCGGGCTAGCACAGATACGCAGTATTTT. It yields the protein CAWSVGRASTDTQYF.